The rows below give T cell receptor beta chains drawn from one sample of a study of blood T cell repertoires in COVID-19. The table came from immunoSEQ multiplex PCR; TCRdb's copy has only in-frame clones and leaves some out. The table shows about 380,000 clones, with less than 90% occurring only once. Sequencing was done on a sample of PBMCs or T cells enriched from blood (not recorded which). These receptor sequences come from a woman between 25 and 40 years old who had recovered from COVID-19. CDR3s include the opening cysteine and the closing phenylalanine or tryptophan. Fields, in order: J gene, D gene, clone size, V gene, CDR3 protein, CDR3 DNA. The D gene is left open where the match is weak. For some rows the clone size is stated as once, few or many, or as a class when expanded; others skip it.

TRBJ2-1,TRBD2,-,TRBV3-1/TRBV3-2,CASSHSGGTYNEQFF,TGTGCCAGCAGCCACAGCGGGGGGACCTACAATGAGCAGTTCTTC
TRBJ1-1,TRBD1,-,TRBV28,CASSLLGTGGTEAFF,TGTGCCAGCAGTTTATTAGGGACAGGGGGCACTGAAGCTTTCTTT
TRBJ2-5,-,-,TRBV27,CASSFRGFIKETQYF,TGTGCCAGCAGTTTTCGAGGTTTTATCAAAGAGACCCAGTACTTC
TRBJ1-2,-,-,TRBV3-1/TRBV3-2,CASSQDSGTGYTF,TGTGCCAGCAGCCAAGACAGCGGAACAGGCTACACCTTC
TRBJ2-3,-,-,TRBV5-1,CASSFSFTSTDTQYF,TGCGCCAGCAGCTTCTCCTTTACTAGCACAGATACGCAGTATTTT
TRBJ1-2,TRBD1,-,TRBV27,CASSTAAQGMGGYTF,TGTGCCAGCAGCACGGCCGCACAGGGGATGGGTGGCTACACCTTC
TRBJ2-7,TRBD1,-,TRBV28,CATSGAQGETLYEQYF,TGTGCCACCTCTGGGGCCCAGGGGGAGACCCTCTACGAGCAGTACTTC
TRBJ1-1,TRBD1,-,TRBV2,CASSEDRGTEAFF,TGTGCCAGCAGTGAAGACAGGGGGACTGAAGCTTTCTTT
TRBJ1-6,-,-,TRBV10-3,CAIRDRDNSPLHF,TGTGCCATCAGAGACAGAGATAATTCACCCCTCCACTTT
TRBJ1-1,-,-,TRBV11-3,CASSSHEMEGRLRTEAFF,TGTGCCAGCAGCTCCCACGAGATGGAGGGACGATTAAGGACTGAAGCTTTCTTT
TRBJ1-5,TRBD1,-,TRBV10-3,CAVPDRGNQPQHF,TGTGCCGTACCGGACAGGGGGAATCAGCCCCAGCATTTT
TRBJ2-1,-,-,TRBV5-1,CASSYGQNNEQFF,TGCGCCAGCAGCTACGGACAGAACAATGAGCAGTTCTTC
TRBJ1-6,TRBD1,-,TRBV28,CASSPRDRNSPLHF,TGTGCCAGCAGTCCCCGGGACAGGAATTCACCCCTCCACTTT
TRBJ2-5,-,-,TRBV7-2,CASSFGGGVETQYF,TGTGCCAGCAGCTTTGGGGGAGGAGTGGAGACCCAGTACTTC
TRBJ2-3,TRBD2,few,TRBV28,CASIRGGTTDTQYF,TGTGCCAGCATTAGGGGAGGGACCACAGATACGCAGTATTTT
TRBJ2-1,TRBD1,-,TRBV25-1,CASSLIDRDYNEQFF,TGTGCCAGCAGTCTGATAGACAGGGATTACAATGAGCAGTTCTTC